The clone carrying this T cell receptor beta chain was detected only a few times. Its antigen remains unidentified. The data were taken from a study of blood T cells in healthy people across ages. Study results and limitations: Both higher diversity and more naive CD4+ cells marked long-lived donors when set against aged donors. A strong correlation was seen between TCR beta diversity and naive T cell percentage.

Using a J-beta primer mix together with a sample-barcoded 5' primer, a second PCR was run for roughly 6 to 11 cycles. Every sample gave at least 2.5 million paired-end reads containing CDR3. TCRdb re-analysed the 5' RACE reads in MiXCR, keeping a single row per CDR3 protein. This sample yields over 1.5 million distinct CDR3 sequences, of which about 50% are seen a single time; 2% to 2.5% belongs to the top ten. V shed 5 bases and J shed 3 bases, with 14 bases lying between them. CDR3 length: 14 amino acids. In germline, CDR1 is DFQATT, CDR2 SNEGSKA (reference sequence). This receptor was obtained from a middle-aged woman in good health. Sequenced material: blood. This chain joins TRBV20-1 and TRBJ2-1, with a weak D call TRBD1 (6 bases). The CDR3 DNA reads TGCAGTGCTCGGGGACAAACCGACTACAATGAGCAGTTCTTC. This translates into CSARGQTDYNEQFF.